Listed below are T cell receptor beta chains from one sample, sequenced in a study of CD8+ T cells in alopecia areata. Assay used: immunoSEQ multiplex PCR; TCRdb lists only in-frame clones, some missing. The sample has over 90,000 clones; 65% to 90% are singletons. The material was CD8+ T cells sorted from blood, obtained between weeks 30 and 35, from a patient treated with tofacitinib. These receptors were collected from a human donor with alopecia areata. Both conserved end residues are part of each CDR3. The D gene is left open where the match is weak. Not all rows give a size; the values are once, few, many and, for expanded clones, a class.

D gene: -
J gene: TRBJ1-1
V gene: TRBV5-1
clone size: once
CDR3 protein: CASSLAYGDAEAFF
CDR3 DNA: TGCGCCAGCAGCTTGGCCTATGGGGACGCTGAAGCTTTCTTT

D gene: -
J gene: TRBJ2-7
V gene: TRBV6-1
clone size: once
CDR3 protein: CASSIRDRTYEQYF
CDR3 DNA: TGTGCCAGCAGTATCCGGGACCGTACCTACGAGCAGTACTTC

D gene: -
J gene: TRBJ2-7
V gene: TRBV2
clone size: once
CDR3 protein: CASDQEGSYEQYF
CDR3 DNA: TGTGCCAGCGACCAGGAGGGGAGCTACGAGCAGTACTTC

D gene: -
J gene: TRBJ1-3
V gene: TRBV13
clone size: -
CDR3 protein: CASSFRDSGNTIYF
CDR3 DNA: TGTGCCAGCAGCTTCAGGGACTCTGGAAACACCATATATTTT

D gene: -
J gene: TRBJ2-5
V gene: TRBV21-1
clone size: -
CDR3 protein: CASSKVSQGRETQYF
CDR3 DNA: TGTGCCAGCAGCAAAGTTTCACAGGGGAGGGAGACCCAGTACTTC

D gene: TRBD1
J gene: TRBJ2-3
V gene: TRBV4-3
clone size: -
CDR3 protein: CASSQAIQGAADTQYF
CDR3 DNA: TGCGCCAGCAGCCAAGCAATACAGGGGGCGGCAGATACGCAGTATTTT

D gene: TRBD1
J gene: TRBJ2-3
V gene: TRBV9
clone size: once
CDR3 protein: CASSVKGQYSSDTQYF
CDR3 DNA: TGTGCCAGCAGCGTGAAGGGACAGTATAGTTCAGATACGCAGTATTTT

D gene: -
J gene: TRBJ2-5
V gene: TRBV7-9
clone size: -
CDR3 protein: CASSSIQETQYF
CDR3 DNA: TGTGCCAGCAGCTCGATTCAAGAGACCCAGTACTTC

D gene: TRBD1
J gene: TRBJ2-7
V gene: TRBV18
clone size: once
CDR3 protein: CASSPPDRDRDYEQYF
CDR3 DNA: TGTGCCAGCTCACCACCGGACCGGGACAGGGATTACGAGCAGTACTTC

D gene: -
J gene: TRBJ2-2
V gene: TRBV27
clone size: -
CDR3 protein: CASSLRIGATGELFF
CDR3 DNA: TGTGCCAGCAGTTTACGGATTGGAGCGACCGGGGAGCTGTTTTTT

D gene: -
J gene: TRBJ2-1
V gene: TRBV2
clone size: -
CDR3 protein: CASSEWASGNEQFF
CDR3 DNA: TGTGCCAGCAGTGAATGGGCCTCCGGGAATGAGCAGTTCTTC

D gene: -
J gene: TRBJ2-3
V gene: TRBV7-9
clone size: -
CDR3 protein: CASSRTGADTQYF
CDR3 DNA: TGTGCCAGCAGCCGGACCGGCGCAGATACGCAGTATTTT

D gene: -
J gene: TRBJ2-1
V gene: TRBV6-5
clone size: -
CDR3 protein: CASKGPYFNEQFF
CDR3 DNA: TGTGCCAGCAAGGGACCCTATTTTAATGAGCAGTTCTTC

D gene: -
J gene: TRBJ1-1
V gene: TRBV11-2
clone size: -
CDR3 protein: CASSLGDYRETEAFF
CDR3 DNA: TGTGCCAGCAGCTTAGGGGACTACAGGGAAACTGAAGCTTTCTTT

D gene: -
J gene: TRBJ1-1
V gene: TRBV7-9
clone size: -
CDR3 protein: CASTWGTEAFF
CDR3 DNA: TGTGCCAGCACGTGGGGCACTGAAGCTTTCTTT

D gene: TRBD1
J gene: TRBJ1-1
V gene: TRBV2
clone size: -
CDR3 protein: CALTRVAGGDAEAFF
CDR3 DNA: TGTGCCTTGACAAGGGTTGCAGGGGGCGACGCTGAAGCTTTCTTT